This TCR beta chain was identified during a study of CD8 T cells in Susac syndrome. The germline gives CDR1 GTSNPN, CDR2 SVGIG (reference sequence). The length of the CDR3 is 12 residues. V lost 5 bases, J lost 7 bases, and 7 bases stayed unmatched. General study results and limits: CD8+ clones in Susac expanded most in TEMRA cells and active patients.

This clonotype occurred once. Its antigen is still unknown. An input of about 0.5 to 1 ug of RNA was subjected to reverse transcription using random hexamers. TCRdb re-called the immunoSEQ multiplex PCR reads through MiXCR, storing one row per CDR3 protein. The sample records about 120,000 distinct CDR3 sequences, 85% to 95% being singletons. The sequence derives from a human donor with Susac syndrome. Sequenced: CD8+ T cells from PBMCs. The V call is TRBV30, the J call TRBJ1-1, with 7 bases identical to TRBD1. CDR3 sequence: CAWGSGGGEAFF. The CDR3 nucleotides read TGTGCCTGGGGGTCAGGGGGGGGTGAAGCTTTCTTT. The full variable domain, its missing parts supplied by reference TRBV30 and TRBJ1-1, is SQTIHQWPATLVQPVGSPLSLECTVEGTSNPNLYWYRQAAGRGLQLLFYSVGIGQISSEVPQNLSASRPQDRQFILSSKKLLLSDSGFYLCAWGSGGGEAFFGQGTRLTVV.